This T cell receptor beta chain was sequenced in a study of blood T cell repertoires in COVID-19. Study background: In each case, the material was cDNA or gDNA derived from T cells, B-cell-depleted T cells, or PBMCs.

Produced via immunoSEQ multiplex PCR; TCRdb's table is partial and in-frame only. The sample shows 300,000 to 350,000 clones, 87% of them seen only once. The CDR3 consists of 13 residues. Germline CDR1 is ENHRY and CDR2 is SYGVKD. After removal of 6 bases from V and 5 bases from J, the junction contained 6 bases not matched to a gene. This TCR derives from a woman between 45 and 65 years old with COVID-19, enrolled during active disease. The sequenced sample was peripheral blood. The genes are TRBV10-3 and TRBJ2-7, with TRBD1 matching over 8 bases. The CDR3 is CAIRGQAGDEQYF. In DNA form, the CDR3 reads TGTGCCATCAGGGGACAGGCCGGGGACGAGCAGTACTTC.